This entry is about one T cell receptor beta chain. No antigen is known for it. Sequencing targeted expressed TCRB transcripts, as all isolated RNA had been reverse transcribed. Repertoires were generated with immunoSEQ multiplex PCR, while TCRdb's copy carries only in-frame clones and drops some. The sample has under 950,000 clones; roughly a sixth are singletons. The CDR3 spans 14 residues. Germline CDR1 reads SEHNR; CDR2 reads FQNEAQ (reference sequence). This specimen belongs to a study of beta chain features in type 1 diabetes. Whole-study findings and limits: TCRB CDR3s were moderately but significantly shorter in Type 1 diabetes patients in all four CD4+ subsets.

The chain has TRBV7-9 and TRBJ2-5; weak D call: TRBD2 (6 bases). The DNA end lines up better with TRBJ2-7; the J call may be wrong. This receptor was identified in a woman between 18 and 30 years old in good health. The sequencing input was naive CD4+ T cells from blood. In DNA form, the CDR3 reads TGTGCCAGCAGCTGCTCCGGGACTCCGTACGAGCAGTACTTC. As protein: CASSCSGTPYEQYF.